These 24 T cell receptor beta chains were all obtained from the same sample, sequenced in a study of blood T cells in healthy people across ages. Using a J-beta primer mix together with a sample-barcoded 5' primer, a second PCR was run for roughly 6 to 12 cycles. TCRdb processed the 5' RACE reads anew with MiXCR; each CDR3 protein has one entry. Of some 880,000 distinct CDR3 sequences in the sample, 30% to 45% were seen once. Sequenced: blood. The origin of the receptors is a man aged 18 to 29 in good health.

The gene calls are TRBV24-1 and TRBJ2-7; 9 nucleotides match TRBD1. This CDR3 has 16 residues. Germline CDR1 is KGHDR and CDR2 is SFDVKD. After removal of 3 bases from V and 7 bases from J, the junction contained 12 bases not matched to a gene. CDR3 DNA: TGTGCCACCAGTGATGTCCCGGGACAGGGAAGGAATGAGCAGTACTTC. This sequence encodes CATSDVPGQGRNEQYF.

Remarks on this clonotype: The junction differs from germline at one of its ends, possibly a read error. For the CDR3, the DNA is TGTGCCGGCAGTGACTTTAGGGTAGTGGATAATTCACCCCCCCACTTT. Its protein is CAGSDFRVVDNSPPHF. The chain combines TRBV25-1 with TRBJ1-6; D not certain. The CDR3 sequence is 16 residues long. Germline V lookup: CDR1 MGHDK, CDR2 SYGVNS.

This chain joins TRBV5-1 and TRBJ1-2; D might be TRBD1 (6 bases). Germline-derived CDR1 and CDR2 are SGHRS and YFSETQ. V was clipped by 3 bases and J by 6 bases, with 21 bases between them. CDR3 size: 16 residues. The CDR3 loop reads CASSSRGRGHRDGYTF. The CDR3 DNA is TGCGCCAGCAGCTCCCGGGGCAGGGGACACCGGGATGGCTACACCTTC.

Only a few counts were recorded for this clonotype. This chain uses TRBV12-3 or TRBV12-4 with TRBJ1-4; D not certain. There are 14 residues in the CDR3. V lost 5 bases, J lost 5 bases, and 12 bases lay in between. In nucleotides, the CDR3 is TGTGCCAGCAGTGTGAGGAGCGACAATGAAAAACTGTTTTTT. Translated: CASSVRSDNEKLFF.

This clonotype was counted a few times. V and J are TRBV2 and TRBJ1-5, with D hard to call. Trimming left V 5 bases short and J 7 bases short, with 9 bases between. Germline V gene lookup returns CDR1 SNHLY and CDR2 FYNNEI. The CDR3 consists of 12 residues. The CDR3 protein is CASSLASQPQHF. The CDR3 nucleotides are TGTGCCAGCAGTCTAGCAAGCCAGCCCCAGCATTTT.

The chain employs TRBV27 and TRBJ1-6; D may be TRBD1 (6 bases). Germline-derived CDR1 and CDR2 are MNHEY and SMNVEV (reference sequence). The CDR3 is 15 amino acids. V was pared by 3 bases and J by 4 bases, with 10 bases between. CDR3 sequence (DNA): TGTGCCAGCAGTTTTGGGGGGGCGTATAATTCACCCCTCCACTTT. As protein: CASSFGGAYNSPLHF.

A few counts support this clonotype. This chain connects TRBV7-9 to TRBJ2-1, with 9 nucleotides matching TRBD1. CDR1 and CDR2 from the germline V gene are SEHNR and FQNEAQ (reference sequence). The CDR3 extends over 17 amino acids. After removal of 5 bases from V and 8 bases from J, the junction contained 16 bases not matched to a gene. CDR3 residues: CASSLWDREVLFDEQFF. CDR3 in DNA: TGTGCCAGCAGCCTATGGGACAGGGAAGTGTTGTTCGATGAGCAGTTCTTC.

This clonotype was counted between two and nine times. The V gene is TRBV11-2, the J gene TRBJ2-1; 9 nucleotides match TRBD1. Germline CDR1 reads SGHAT; CDR2 reads FQNNGV. This CDR3 comprises 17 residues. J was trimmed by 3 bases and V by 5 bases; bases with no gene match: 11. CDR3 coding DNA: TGTGCCAGCAGCCAAAAACTACAGGGGGCCGTCTACAATGAGCAGTTCTTC. It specifies CASSQKLQGAVYNEQFF.

The sample holds a few counts of this clonotype. The chain carries TRBV20-1 and TRBJ2-5; 7 nucleotides align to TRBD1. Germline assignment: CDR1 DFQATT and CDR2 SNEGSKA (reference sequence). The CDR3 is made up of 14 amino acids. J gave up 2 bases and V 6 bases, and 9 bases lay outside the gene matches. The CDR3 DNA reads TGCAGTGCCAGGGGCTCGGGACAGCAAGAGACCCAGTACTTC. Its protein is CSARGSGQQETQYF.

This clonotype was detected ten times or more. The V call is TRBV20-1, the J call TRBJ2-3, with 8 nucleotides matching TRBD2. This CDR3 comprises 15 residues. The germline V gene has CDR1 DFQATT and CDR2 SNEGSKA (reference sequence). Unmatched junction bases numbered 10, after V lost 6 bases and J lost 2 bases. The DNA of the CDR3 is TGCAGTGCCCCCAGACTAGCGATGCACACAGATACGCAGTATTTT. The encoded protein is CSAPRLAMHTDTQYF.

This clonotype came up a few times. CDR3 loop: CASSVGQGQTQYF. In nucleotides, the CDR3 is TGTGCCAGCAGCGTAGGACAGGGGCAGACCCAGTACTTC. J is TRBJ2-5 and V is TRBV9, with TRBD1 matching 8 bases. The CDR3 contains 13 residues. V lost 0 bases and J lost 6; bases outside the gene matches: 1. Germline CDR1 reads SGDLS; CDR2 reads YYNGEE. Together with reference TRBV9 and TRBJ2-5, the CDR3 gives the full variable domain: DSGVTQTPKHLITATGQRVTLRCSPRSGDLSVYWYQQSLDQGLQFLIQYYNGEERAKGNILERFSAQQFPDLHSELNLSSLELGDSALYFCASSVGQGQTQYFGPGTRLLVL.

This clonotype has only a few counts. The genes are TRBV4-3 and TRBJ1-2, with unresolved D. V dropped 0 bases and J dropped 6 bases, with 8 bases sitting between them. The CDR3 runs 13 residues. Germline values: CDR1 LGHNA, CDR2 YSLEER. The CDR3 nucleotides read TGCGCCAGCAGCCAAGAGTTGTCCGATGGCTACACCTTC. It specifies CASSQELSDGYTF.

This clonotype was observed a few times. The chain joins TRBV11-2 to TRBJ2-3; TRBD2 matches 10 bases. The CDR3 loop spans 23 amino acids. Trimming cost V 5 bases and J 0 bases; bases outside gene matches: 26. The germline gives CDR1 SGHAT, CDR2 FQNNGV. CDR3 nucleotide sequence: TGTGCCAGCAGCACCCGACCGAGGAAAACTTTAGCGGGGGGCCTCCCAAGCACAGATACGCAGTATTTT. It specifies CASSTRPRKTLAGGLPSTDTQYF.

In this sample, this clonotype turned up a few times. The V call is TRBV4-3, the J call TRBJ2-1, with 7 bases fitting TRBD2. Germline lookup yields CDR1 LGHNA and CDR2 YSLEER. With V trimmed by 1 base and J by 12 bases, 6 bases remained unmatched. The CDR3 has 13 residues. This CDR3 reads CASSQGRDYPQFF. CDR3 sequence (DNA): TGCGCCAGCAGCCAAGGACGGGACTACCCGCAGTTCTTC.

V gene TRBV18 combines with J gene TRBJ1-6; 8 bases map to TRBD1. The trim removed 2 bases at V and 8 bases at J, leaving 5 bases unmatched. Per the germline V gene, CDR1 is KGHSH and CDR2 is LQKENI. The CDR3 loop spans 15 amino acids. The CDR3 sequence: CASSPGQGSDSPLHF. CDR3 bases: TGTGCCAGCTCACCAGGACAGGGATCCGATTCACCCCTCCACTTT.

This clonotype was observed a handful of times. This chain joins TRBV10-3 and TRBJ2-5; 9 positions match TRBD1. There are 15 residues in the CDR3. CDR1 is ENHRY and CDR2 is SYGVKD in the germline V gene. V lost 8 bases, J lost 4 bases, and 11 bases stayed unmatched. CDR3 in amino acids: CAIGVKQGAIETQYF. The CDR3 DNA follows: TGTGCCATCGGGGTGAAACAGGGGGCGATAGAGACCCAGTACTTC.

This clonotype was recorded a few times. V is TRBV18 and J is TRBJ2-7, with D perhaps TRBD2 (5 bases). The CDR3 loop spans 12 amino acids. Looked up from germline, CDR1 is KGHSH and CDR2 is LQKENI. V lost 6 bases and J lost 2, with 8 bases in between. CDR3 nucleotides: TGTGCCAGCTCTACGGGGACCTACGAGCAGTACTTC. This gives the protein CASSTGTYEQYF.

This clonotype showed up many times. The chain recombines TRBV13 with TRBJ2-3, with D hard to call. V lost 5 bases, J lost 1 base, and 13 bases lay in between. The CDR3 loop spans 15 amino acids. From germline, CDR1 is PRHDT and CDR2 FYEKMQ (reference sequence). CDR3 DNA sequence: TGTGCCAGCAGCCTACGTGTCAGAGGCACAGATACGCAGTATTTT. It yields the protein CASSLRVRGTDTQYF.

The chain combines TRBV5-1 with TRBJ2-1, with D unresolved. The CDR3 runs 14 residues. CDR1 is SGHRS and CDR2 is YFSETQ in the germline V gene. V was shortened by 5 bases and J by 0 bases, with 9 bases between the two germline ends. The CDR3 DNA sequence: TGCGCCAGCAGAAACGGGTCCTCCTACAATGAGCAGTTCTTC. It encodes CASRNGSSYNEQFF.

The chain combines TRBV24-1 with TRBJ2-3; TRBD2 agrees at 7 bases. V gave up 6 bases and J gave up 0 bases; unmatched junction bases: 8. The CDR3 is made up of 16 amino acids. Germline V gene data show CDR1 as KGHDR and CDR2 as SFDVKD. The CDR3 coding sequence is TGTGCCACCAGTCCTGCCCTAGCGGCTAGCACAGATACGCAGTATTTT. Its translation is CATSPALAASTDTQYF.

The gene calls are TRBV7-6 and TRBJ1-1; D is possibly TRBD1 (5 bases). Germline V gives CDR1 SGHVS, CDR2 FNYEAQ. V was trimmed by 5 bases and J by 11 bases, leaving 18 bases between them. This CDR3 is 13 amino acids long. CDR3 region: CASSPGTQARAFF. For the CDR3, the DNA is TGTGCCAGCAGCCCCGGGACGCAGGCCCGGGCTTTCTTT.

The CDR3 region has the DNA TGTGCCAGCGTGAACGCCCACCAAGAGACCCAGTACTTC. This translates into CASVNAHQETQYF. The chain employs TRBV2 and TRBJ2-5; no reliable D call. Germline assignment: CDR1 SNHLY and CDR2 FYNNEI. V was clipped by 8 bases and J by 0 bases, with 10 bases between them. The CDR3 is 13 residues long.

This clonotype was observed many times. CDR3 protein: CASSLAQGNNEQFF. CDR3 coding DNA: TGTGCCAGCAGTTTAGCACAGGGTAACAATGAGCAGTTCTTC. V gene TRBV12-3 or TRBV12-4 combines with J gene TRBJ2-1, with D possibly being TRBD1 (6 bases). Trimming removed 0 bases at V and 5 bases at J, with 8 bases between. The CDR3 length is 14 residues.

This clonotype has just a few counts. This chain joins TRBV7-2 and TRBJ1-5; D is unclear. CDR3 length: 12 amino acids. CDR1 is SGHTA and CDR2 is FQGNSA in the germline V gene. Deletions cut 0 bases from V and 6 bases from J, with 3 bases between. The CDR3 DNA reads TGTGCCAGCAGCTTAGCTGTTCAGCCCCAGCATTTT. As protein: CASSLAVQPQHF.